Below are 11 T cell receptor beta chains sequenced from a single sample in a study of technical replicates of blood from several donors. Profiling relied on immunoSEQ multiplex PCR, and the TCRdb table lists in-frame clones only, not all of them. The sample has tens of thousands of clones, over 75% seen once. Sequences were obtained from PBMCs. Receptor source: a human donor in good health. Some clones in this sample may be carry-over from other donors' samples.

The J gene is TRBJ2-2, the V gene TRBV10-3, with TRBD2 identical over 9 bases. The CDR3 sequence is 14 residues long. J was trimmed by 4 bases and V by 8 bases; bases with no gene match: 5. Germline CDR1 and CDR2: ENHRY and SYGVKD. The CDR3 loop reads CAIGGTSPTGELFF. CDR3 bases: TGTGCCATCGGGGGGACTAGCCCCACCGGGGAGCTGTTTTTT.

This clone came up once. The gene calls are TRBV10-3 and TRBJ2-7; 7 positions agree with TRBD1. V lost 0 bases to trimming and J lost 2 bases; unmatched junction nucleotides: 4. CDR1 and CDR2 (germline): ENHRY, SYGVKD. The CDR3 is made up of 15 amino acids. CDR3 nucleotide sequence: TGTGCCATCAGTGAGTCGAGAGGGGGCCCCTACGAGCAGTACTTC. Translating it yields CAISESRGGPYEQYF.

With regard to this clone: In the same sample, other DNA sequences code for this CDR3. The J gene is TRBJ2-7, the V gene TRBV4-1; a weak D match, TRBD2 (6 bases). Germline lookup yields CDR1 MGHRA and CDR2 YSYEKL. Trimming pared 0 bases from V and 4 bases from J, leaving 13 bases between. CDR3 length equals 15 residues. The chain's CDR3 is CASSQDRNSGYEQYF. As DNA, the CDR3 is TGCGCCAGCAGCCAAGATCGAAATAGCGGATACGAGCAGTACTTC.

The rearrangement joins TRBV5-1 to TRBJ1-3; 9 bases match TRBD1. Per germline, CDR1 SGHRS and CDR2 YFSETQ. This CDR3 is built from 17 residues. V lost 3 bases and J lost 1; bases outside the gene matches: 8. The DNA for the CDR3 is TGCGCCAGCAGCTCCGGGACAGGGCCCGTATCTGGAAACACCATATATTTT. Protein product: CASSSGTGPVSGNTIYF. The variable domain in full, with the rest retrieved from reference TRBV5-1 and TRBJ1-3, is KAGVTQTPRYLIKTRGQQVTLSCSPISGHRSVSWYQQTPGQGLQFLFEYFSETQRNKGNFPGRFSGRQFSNSRSEMNVSTLELGDSALYLCASSSGTGPVSGNTIYFGEGSWLTVV.

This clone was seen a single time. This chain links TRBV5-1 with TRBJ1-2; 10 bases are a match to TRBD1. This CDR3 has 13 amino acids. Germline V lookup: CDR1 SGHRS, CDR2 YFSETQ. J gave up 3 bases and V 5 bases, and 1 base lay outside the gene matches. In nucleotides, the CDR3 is TGCGCCAGCAGTGGGACAGGGGACTATGGCTACACCTTC. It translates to CASSGTGDYGYTF.

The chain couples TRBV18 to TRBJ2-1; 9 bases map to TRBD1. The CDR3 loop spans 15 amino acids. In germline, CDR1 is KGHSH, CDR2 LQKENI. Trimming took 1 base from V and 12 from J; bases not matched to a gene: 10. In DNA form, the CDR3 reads TGTGCCAGCTCACCACTCGATAATGCGGGACAGGGGCAGTTCTTC. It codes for CASSPLDNAGQGQFF.

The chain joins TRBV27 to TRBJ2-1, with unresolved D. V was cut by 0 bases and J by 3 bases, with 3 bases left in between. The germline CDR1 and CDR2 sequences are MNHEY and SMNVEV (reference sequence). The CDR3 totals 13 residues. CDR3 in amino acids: CASSLSRYNEQFF. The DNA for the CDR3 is TGTGCCAGCAGTTTATCGCGCTACAATGAGCAGTTCTTC.

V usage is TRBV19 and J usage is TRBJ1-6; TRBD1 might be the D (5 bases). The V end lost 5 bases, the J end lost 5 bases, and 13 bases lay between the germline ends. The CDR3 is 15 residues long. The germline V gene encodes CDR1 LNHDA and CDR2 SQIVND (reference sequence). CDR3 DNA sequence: TGTGCCAGTAGTTCCCAGGGCGGCGATAATTCACCCCTCCACTTT. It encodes CASSSQGGDNSPLHF.

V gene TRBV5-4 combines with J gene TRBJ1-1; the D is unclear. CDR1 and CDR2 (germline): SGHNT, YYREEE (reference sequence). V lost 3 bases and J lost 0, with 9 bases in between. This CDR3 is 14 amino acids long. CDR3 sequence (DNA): TGTGCCAGCAGCTCATTAAACTTGAACACTGAAGCTTTCTTT. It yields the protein CASSSLNLNTEAFF.

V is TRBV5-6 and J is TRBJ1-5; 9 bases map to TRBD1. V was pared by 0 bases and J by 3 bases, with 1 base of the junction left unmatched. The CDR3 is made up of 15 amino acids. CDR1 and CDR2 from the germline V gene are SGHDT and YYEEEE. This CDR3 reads CASSLGTGVNQPQHF. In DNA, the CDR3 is TGTGCCAGCAGCTTGGGGACAGGGGTCAATCAGCCCCAGCATTTT.

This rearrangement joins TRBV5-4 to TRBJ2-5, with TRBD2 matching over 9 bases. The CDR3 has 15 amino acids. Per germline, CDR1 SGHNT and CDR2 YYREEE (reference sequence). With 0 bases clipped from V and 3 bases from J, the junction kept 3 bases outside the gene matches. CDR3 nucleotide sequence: TGTGCCAGCAGCTTGGGGACTAGCGCAGAAGAGACCCAGTACTTC. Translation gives CASSLGTSAEETQYF.